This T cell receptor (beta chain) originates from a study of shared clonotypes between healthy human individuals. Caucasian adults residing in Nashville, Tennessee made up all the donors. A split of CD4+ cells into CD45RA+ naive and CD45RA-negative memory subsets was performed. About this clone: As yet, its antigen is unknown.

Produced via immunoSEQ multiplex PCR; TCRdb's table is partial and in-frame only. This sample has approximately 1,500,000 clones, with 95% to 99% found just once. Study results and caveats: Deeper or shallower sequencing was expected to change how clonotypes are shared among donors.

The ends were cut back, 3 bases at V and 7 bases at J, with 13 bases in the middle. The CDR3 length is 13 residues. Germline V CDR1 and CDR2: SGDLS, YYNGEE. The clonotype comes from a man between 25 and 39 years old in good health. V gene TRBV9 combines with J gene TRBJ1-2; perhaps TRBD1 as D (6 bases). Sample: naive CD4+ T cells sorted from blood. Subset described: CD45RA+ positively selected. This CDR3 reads CASSDRDTAGYTF. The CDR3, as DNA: TGTGCCAGCAGCGACCGGGACACCGCTGGCTACACCTTC.